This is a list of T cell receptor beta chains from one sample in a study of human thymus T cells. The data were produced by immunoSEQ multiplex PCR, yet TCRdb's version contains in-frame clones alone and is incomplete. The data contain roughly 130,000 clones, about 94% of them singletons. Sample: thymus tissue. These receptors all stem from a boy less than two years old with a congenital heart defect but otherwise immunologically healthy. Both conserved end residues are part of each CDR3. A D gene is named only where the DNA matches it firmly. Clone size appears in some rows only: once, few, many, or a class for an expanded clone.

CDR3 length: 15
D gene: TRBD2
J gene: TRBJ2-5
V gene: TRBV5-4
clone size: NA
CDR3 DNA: TGTGCCAGCAGCTTGGACGGGGGGGCCTCTGAGACCCAGTACTTC
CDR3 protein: CASSLDGGASETQYF

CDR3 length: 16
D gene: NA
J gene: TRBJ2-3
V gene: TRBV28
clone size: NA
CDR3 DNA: TGTGCCAGCAGTTCCTTATTTAAAGCGGGCACAGATACGCAGTATTTT
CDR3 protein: CASSSLFKAGTDTQYF

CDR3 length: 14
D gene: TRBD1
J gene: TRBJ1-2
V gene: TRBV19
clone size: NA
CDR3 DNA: TGTGCCAGTAGTATGGGGAGGACAGGGCATGGCTACACCTTC
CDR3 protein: CASSMGRTGHGYTF

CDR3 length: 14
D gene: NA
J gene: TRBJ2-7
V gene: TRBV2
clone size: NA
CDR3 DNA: TGTGCCAGCAGTCCAAGAAGGGGTTCCTACGAGCAGTACTTC
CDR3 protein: CASSPRRGSYEQYF

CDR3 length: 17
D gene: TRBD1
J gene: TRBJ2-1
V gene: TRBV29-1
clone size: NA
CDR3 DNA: TGCAGCGTTGAAGATCTATACCGGGACAGACCATACAATGAGCAGTTCTTC
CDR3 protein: CSVEDLYRDRPYNEQFF

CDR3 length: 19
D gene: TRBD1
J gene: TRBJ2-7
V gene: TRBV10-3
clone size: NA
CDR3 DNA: TGTGCCATCAGTGGAGGGGGTATGGCCGGGACAGGGGCCTCCTACGAGAAGTACTTC
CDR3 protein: CAISGGGMAGTGASYEKYF

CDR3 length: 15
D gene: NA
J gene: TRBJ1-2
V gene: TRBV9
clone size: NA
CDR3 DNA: TGTGCCAGCAGCCTAACAGGGACCGGGGCAGGTGGCTACACCTTC
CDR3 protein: CASSLTGTGAGGYTF

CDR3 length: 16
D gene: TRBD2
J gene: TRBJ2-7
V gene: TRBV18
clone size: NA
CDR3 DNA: TGTGCCAGCTCACCCCACGACGGGGGGGACGAATACGAGCAGTACTTC
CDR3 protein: CASSPHDGGDEYEQYF

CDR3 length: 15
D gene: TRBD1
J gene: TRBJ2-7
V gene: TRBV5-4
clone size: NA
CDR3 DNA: TGTGCCAGCAGCCGCTCGACAGGGGGCTCTCGTGAGCAGTACTTC
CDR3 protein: CASSRSTGGSREQYF

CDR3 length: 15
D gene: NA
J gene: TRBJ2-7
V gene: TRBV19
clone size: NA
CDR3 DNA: TGTGCCAGTAGTATAGGAGGGACCCCCAACTACGAGCAGTACTTC
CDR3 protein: CASSIGGTPNYEQYF

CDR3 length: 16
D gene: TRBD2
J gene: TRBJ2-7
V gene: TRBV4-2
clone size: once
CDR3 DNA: TGTGCCAGCAGCCAAGTGGTTAAGCGGGGCTCCTACGAGCAGTACTTC
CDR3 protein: CASSQVVKRGSYEQYF